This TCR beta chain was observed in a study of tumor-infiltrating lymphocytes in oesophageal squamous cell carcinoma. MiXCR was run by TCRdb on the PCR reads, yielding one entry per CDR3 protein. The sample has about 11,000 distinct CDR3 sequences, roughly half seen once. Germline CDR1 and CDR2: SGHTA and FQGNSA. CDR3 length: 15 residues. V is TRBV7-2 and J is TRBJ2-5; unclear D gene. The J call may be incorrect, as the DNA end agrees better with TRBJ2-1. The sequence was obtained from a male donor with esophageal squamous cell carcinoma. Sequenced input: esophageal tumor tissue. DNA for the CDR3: TGTGCCAGCAGCCTAAATACAGATTACTACAATGAGCAGTTCTTC. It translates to CASSLNTDYYNEQFF.